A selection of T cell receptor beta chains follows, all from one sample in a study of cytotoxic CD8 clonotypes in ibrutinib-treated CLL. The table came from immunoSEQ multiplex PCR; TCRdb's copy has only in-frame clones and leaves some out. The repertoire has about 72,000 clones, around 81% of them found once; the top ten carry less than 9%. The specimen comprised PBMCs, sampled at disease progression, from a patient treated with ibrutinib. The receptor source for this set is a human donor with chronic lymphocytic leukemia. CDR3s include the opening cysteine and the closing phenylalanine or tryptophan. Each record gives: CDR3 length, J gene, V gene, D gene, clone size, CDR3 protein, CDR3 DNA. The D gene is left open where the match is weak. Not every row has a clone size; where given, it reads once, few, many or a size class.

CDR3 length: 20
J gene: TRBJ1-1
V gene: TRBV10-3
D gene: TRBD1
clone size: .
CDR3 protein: CAIMASGQGAVVWHDTEAFF
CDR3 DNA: TGTGCCATCATGGCTTCGGGACAGGGGGCTGTTGTTTGGCATGACACTGAAGCTTTCTTT

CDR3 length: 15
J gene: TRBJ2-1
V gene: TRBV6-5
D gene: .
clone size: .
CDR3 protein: CASSYSWSRDIEQFF
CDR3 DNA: TGTGCCAGCAGTTACTCTTGGTCCCGCGACATAGAGCAGTTCTTC

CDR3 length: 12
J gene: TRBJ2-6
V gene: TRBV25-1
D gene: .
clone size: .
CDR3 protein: CASSSGANVLTF
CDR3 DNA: TGTGCCAGCAGTAGTGGGGCCAACGTCCTGACTTTC

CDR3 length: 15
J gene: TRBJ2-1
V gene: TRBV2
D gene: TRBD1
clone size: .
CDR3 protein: CASLTGTGGGNEQFF
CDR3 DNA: TGTGCCAGCCTTACCGGGACAGGGGGCGGGAATGAGCAGTTCTTC

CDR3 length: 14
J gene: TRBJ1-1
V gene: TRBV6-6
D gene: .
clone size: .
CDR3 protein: CASFRGKTNTEAFF
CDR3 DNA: TGTGCAAGCTTTAGGGGCAAGACGAACACTGAAGCTTTCTTT

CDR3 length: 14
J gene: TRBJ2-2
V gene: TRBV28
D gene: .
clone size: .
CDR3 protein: CASSEVQNTGELFF
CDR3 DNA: TGTGCCAGCAGTGAAGTTCAGAACACCGGGGAGCTGTTTTTT

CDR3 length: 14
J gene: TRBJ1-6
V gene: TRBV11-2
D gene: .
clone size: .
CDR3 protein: CASSPGFYNSPLHF
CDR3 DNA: TGTGCCAGCAGCCCGGGCTTCTATAATTCACCCCTCCACTTT

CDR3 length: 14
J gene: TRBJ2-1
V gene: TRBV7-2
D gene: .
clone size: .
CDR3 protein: CASTWRDGGNEQFF
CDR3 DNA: TGTGCCAGCACCTGGCGGGATGGGGGCAATGAGCAGTTCTTC

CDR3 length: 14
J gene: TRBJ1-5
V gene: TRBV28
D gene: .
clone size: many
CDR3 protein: CASSLGGGNQPQHF
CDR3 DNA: TGTGCCAGCAGTTTGGGAGGGGGCAATCAGCCCCAGCATTTT

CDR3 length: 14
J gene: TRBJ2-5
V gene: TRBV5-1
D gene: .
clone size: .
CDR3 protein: CASTRDTTQETQYF
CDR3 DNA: TGCGCCAGCACCCGGGACACGACACAAGAGACCCAGTACTTC

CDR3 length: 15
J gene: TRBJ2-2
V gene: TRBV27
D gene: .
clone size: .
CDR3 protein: CASSLFPLNTGELFF
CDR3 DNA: TGTGCCAGCAGTTTATTTCCTCTCAACACCGGGGAGCTGTTTTTT

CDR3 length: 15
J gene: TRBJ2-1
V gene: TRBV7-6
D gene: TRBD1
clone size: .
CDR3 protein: CASSLQGAWGNEQFF
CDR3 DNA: TGTGCCAGCAGCTTGCAGGGGGCTTGGGGTAATGAGCAGTTCTTC

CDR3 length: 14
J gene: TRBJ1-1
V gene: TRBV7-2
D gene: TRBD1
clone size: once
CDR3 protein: CASSPTGRNTEAFF
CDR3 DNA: TGTGCCAGCAGCCCGACAGGGAGGAACACTGAAGCTTTCTTT

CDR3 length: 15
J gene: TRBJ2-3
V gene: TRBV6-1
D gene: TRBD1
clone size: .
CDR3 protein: CASTRTGGWTDTQYF
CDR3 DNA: TGTGCCAGCACGAGGACAGGAGGTTGGACAGATACGCAGTATTTT

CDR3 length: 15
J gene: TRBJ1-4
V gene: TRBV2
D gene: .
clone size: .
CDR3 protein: CASSGDFRGYEKLFF
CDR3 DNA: TGTGCCAGCAGTGGGGACTTCCGAGGATATGAAAAACTGTTTTTT

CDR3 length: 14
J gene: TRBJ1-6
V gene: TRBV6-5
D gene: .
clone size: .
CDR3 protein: CASTLTGRHSPLHF
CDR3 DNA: TGTGCCAGCACCCTCACAGGGCGGCATTCACCCCTCCACTTT

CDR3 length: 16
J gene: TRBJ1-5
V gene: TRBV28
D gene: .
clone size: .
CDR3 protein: CASSLLDSRGYQPQHF
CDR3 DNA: TGTGCCAGCAGTTTATTAGACAGCCGGGGCTATCAGCCCCAGCATTTT

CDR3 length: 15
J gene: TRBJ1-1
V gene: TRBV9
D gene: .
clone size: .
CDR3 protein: CASSVAQGYGTEAFF
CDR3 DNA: TGTGCCAGCAGCGTAGCACAGGGATATGGCACTGAAGCTTTCTTT

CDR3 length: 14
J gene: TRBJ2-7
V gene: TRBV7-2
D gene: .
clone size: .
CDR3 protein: CASSSTGTTYEQYF
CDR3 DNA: TGTGCCAGCAGCTCAACCGGGACCACGTACGAGCAGTACTTC

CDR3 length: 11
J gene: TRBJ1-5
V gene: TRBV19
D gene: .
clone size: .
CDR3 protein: CASAFGQPQHF
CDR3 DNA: TGTGCCAGCGCCTTTGGGCAGCCCCAGCATTTT

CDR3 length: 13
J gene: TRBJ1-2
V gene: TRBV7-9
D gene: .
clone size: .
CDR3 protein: CAGFILANYGYTF
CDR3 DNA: TGTGCCGGATTTATTCTAGCTAACTATGGCTACACCTTC

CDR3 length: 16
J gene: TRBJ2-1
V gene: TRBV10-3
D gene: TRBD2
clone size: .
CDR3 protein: CAISESIAGGDNEQFF
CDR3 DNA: TGTGCCATCAGTGAGTCGATAGCGGGGGGGGACAATGAGCAGTTCTTC

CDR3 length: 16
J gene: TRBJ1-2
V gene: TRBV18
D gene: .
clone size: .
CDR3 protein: CASSPPSRPGGYGYTF
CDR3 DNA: TGTGCCAGCTCACCACCGAGCCGGCCGGGGGGATATGGCTACACCTTC

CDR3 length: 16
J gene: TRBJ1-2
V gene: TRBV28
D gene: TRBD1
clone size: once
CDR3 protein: CASTGRTGSPNYGYTF
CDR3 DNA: TGTGCCAGCACCGGGAGGACAGGGAGCCCTAACTATGGCTACACCTTC

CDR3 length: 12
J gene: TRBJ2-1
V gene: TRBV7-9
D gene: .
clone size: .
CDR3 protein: CASSLENNEQFF
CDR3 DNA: TGTGCCAGCAGCTTAGAAAACAATGAGCAGTTCTTC

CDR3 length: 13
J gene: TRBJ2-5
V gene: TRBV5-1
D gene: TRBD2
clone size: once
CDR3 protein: CASSRDYQETQYF
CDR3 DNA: TGCGCCAGCAGCAGGGACTATCAAGAGACCCAGTACTTC

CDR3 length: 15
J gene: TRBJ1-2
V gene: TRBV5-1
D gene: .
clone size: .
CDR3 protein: CASSLGQNSNYGYTF
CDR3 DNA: TGCGCCAGCAGCTTGGGACAGAACTCTAACTATGGCTACACCTTC

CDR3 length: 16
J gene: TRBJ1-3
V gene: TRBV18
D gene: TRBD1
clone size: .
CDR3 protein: CASSPSGTGYGNTIYF
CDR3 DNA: TGTGCCAGCTCACCATCCGGGACAGGATATGGAAACACCATATATTTT

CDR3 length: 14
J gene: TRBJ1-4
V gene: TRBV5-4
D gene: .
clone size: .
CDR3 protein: CASSLGGSREKLFF
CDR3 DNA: TGTGCCAGCAGCTTGGGGGGGAGTCGTGAAAAACTGTTTTTT

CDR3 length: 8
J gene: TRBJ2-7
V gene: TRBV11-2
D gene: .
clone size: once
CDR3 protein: CASPNVYF
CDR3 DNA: TGTGCCAGCCCGAACGTGTACTTC

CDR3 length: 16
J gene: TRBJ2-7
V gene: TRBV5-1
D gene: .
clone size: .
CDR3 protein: CASSLELYLTKYEQYF
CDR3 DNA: TGCGCCAGCAGCCTGGAGCTCTACCTTACGAAGTACGAGCAGTACTTC

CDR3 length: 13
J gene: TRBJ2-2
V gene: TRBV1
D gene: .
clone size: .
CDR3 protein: CTSSLPRTGELFF
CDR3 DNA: TGCACCAGCAGCCTACCACGGACCGGGGAGCTGTTTTTT

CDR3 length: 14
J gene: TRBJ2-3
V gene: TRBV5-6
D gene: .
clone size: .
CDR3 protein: CASSVRTQTDTQYF
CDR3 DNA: TGTGCCAGCAGCGTGAGGACCCAGACGGATACGCAGTATTTT

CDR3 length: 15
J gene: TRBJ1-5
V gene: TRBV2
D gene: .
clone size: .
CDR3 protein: CASKVGQGNNQPQHF
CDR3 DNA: TGTGCCAGCAAAGTCGGGCAGGGAAACAATCAGCCCCAGCATTTT

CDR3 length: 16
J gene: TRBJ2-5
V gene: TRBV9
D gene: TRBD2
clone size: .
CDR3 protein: CASSGLQRGQQETQYF
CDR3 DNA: TGTGCCAGCAGCGGACTTCAGCGGGGCCAACAAGAGACCCAGTACTTC

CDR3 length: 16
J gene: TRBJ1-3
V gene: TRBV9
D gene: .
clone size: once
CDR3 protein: CASSVLSGMTGNTIYF
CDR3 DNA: TGTGCCAGCAGCGTATTGTCAGGAATGACCGGAAACACCATATATTTT

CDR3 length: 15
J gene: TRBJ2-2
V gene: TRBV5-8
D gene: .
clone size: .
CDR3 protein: CASSFFAANTGELFF
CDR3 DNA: TGTGCCAGCAGCTTTTTTGCAGCGAACACCGGGGAGCTGTTTTTT

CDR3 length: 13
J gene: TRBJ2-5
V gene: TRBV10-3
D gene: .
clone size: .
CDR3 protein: CAISTGFRETQYF
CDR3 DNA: TGTGCCATCAGTACAGGGTTCCGGGAGACCCAGTACTTC

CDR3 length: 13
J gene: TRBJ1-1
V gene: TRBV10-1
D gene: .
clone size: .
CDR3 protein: CASTQGGFTEAFF
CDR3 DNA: TGCGCCAGCACCCAAGGGGGATTTACTGAAGCTTTCTTT

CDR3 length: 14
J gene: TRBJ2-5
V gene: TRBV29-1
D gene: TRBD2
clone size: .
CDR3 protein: CSGTSGRAGETQYF
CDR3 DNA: TGCAGCGGGACTAGCGGGAGGGCCGGGGAGACCCAGTACTTC